This T cell receptor beta chain was retrieved from a study of blood T cell repertoires in COVID-19. Germline trimming cut 5 bases from V and 6 bases from J; bases unmatched to any gene: 3. Germline V gives CDR1 GTSNPN, CDR2 SVGIG (reference sequence). This CDR3 comprises 13 residues. Authors' methods: Reference gene primer amplification yielded estimated nucleated cell counts. The table came from immunoSEQ multiplex PCR; TCRdb's copy has only in-frame clones and leaves some out. V, J and clone size are those of that table, while D and trimming were read from the DNA. This sample yields under 250,000 clones, of which 80% to 90% are seen a single time; approximately 6.2% belongs to the top ten.

This TCR came from a man in his 60s with acute or convalescent COVID-19. The chain is built from TRBV30 and TRBJ1-4, with 10 nucleotides matching TRBD1. The sequencing input was peripheral blood. For the CDR3, the DNA is TGTGCCTGGGGGACAGGGGTGGATGAAAAACTGTTTTTT. Its translation: CAWGTGVDEKLFF.